Listed below are T cell receptor beta chains from one sample, sequenced in a study of CD8+ T cells in alopecia areata. Here immunoSEQ multiplex PCR was the method, and the copy in TCRdb shows in-frame clones only, minus some. The table has 110,000 or so clones, around two fifths seen once. Sequencing was done on a sample of CD4+ T cells sorted from blood. All receptors come from a human donor with alopecia areata. Each CDR3 is given with its conserved first and last residue. The D gene is left open where the match is weak. Not all rows give a size; the values are once, few, many and, for expanded clones, a class.

>16|TRBV18|once|TRBJ2-1|-
CASSPQPIEGYNEQFF
TGTGCCAGCTCACCCCAACCAATCGAGGGGTACAATGAGCAGTTCTTC
>16|TRBV28|-|TRBJ2-4|-
CASSPNFAVAKNIQYF
TGTGCCAGCAGCCCTAACTTTGCGGTAGCCAAAAACATTCAGTACTTC
>13|TRBV5-1|-|TRBJ2-7|-
CASTRDRSYEQYF
TGCGCCAGCACCAGAGACAGGAGCTACGAGCAGTACTTC
>11|TRBV30|-|TRBJ1-2|-
CAWSPNYGYTF
TGTGCCTGGAGTCCTAACTATGGCTACACCTTC
>13|TRBV28|-|TRBJ2-1|-
CASSLGWTNEQFF
TGTGCCAGCAGTTTAGGGTGGACCAATGAGCAGTTCTTC
>12|TRBV6-5|-|TRBJ2-3|-
CASSSFMDTQYF
TGTGCCAGCAGTTCATTTATGGATACGCAGTATTTT
>13|TRBV7-2|-|TRBJ1-4|-
CASSQDVNEKLFF
TGTGCCAGCAGTCAAGATGTGAATGAAAAACTGTTTTTT
>13|TRBV5-1|-|TRBJ1-2|-
CASSRGRPAGYTF
TGCGCCAGCAGCCGAGGTAGACCCGCTGGCTACACCTTC
>15|TRBV18|-|TRBJ1-6|TRBD1
CASSPRGQGTSPLHF
TGTGCCAGCTCACCACGTGGACAGGGGACCTCACCCCTCCACTTT
>15|TRBV15|few|TRBJ2-7|-
CATSRDRASGYEQYF
TGTGCCACCAGCAGAGATAGAGCATCCGGCTACGAGCAGTACTTC
>15|TRBV2|-|TRBJ2-5|TRBD2
CASSVFGGKGETQYF
TGTGCCAGCAGTGTTTTCGGGGGGAAGGGAGAGACCCAGTACTTC
>13|TRBV5-8|few|TRBJ1-1|TRBD1
CASSLRTGGEAFF
TGTGCCAGCAGCTTACGGACAGGGGGAGAAGCTTTCTTT
>13|TRBV2|-|TRBJ2-2|-
CAGGTTNTGELFF
TGTGCCGGAGGAACAACGAACACCGGGGAGCTGTTTTTT
>13|TRBV14|-|TRBJ2-7|-
CASGATVSYEQYF
TGTGCCAGTGGTGCTACTGTCTCCTACGAGCAGTACTTC
>14|TRBV14|-|TRBJ1-1|-
CASSQELPRAEAFF
TGTGCCAGCAGCCAAGAGCTGCCTCGAGCTGAAGCTTTCTTT
>13|TRBV7-8|few|TRBJ1-5|-
CASSLTPNQPQHF
TGTGCCAGCAGCTTAACGCCAAACCAGCCCCAGCATTTT
>11|TRBV5-1|few|TRBJ2-3|-
CASSLEDTQYF
TGCGCCAGCAGCTTGGAAGATACGCAGTATTTT
>14|TRBV2|-|TRBJ2-5|-
CASIRTVGVQTQYF
TGTGCCAGCATAAGGACAGTAGGTGTTCAGACCCAGTACTTC
>16|TRBV28|-|TRBJ1-5|TRBD1
CASSQIGTGANQPQHF
TGTGCCAGCAGCCAAATAGGGACAGGGGCCAATCAGCCCCAGCATTTT
>14|TRBV2|-|TRBJ2-5|-
CASTRTKVVETQYF
TGTGCCAGCACCCGGACCAAGGTGGTGGAGACCCAGTACTTC
>14|TRBV7-8|medium-sized|TRBJ2-3|TRBD1
CASSLRDRADTQYF
TGTGCCAGCAGCTTAAGGGACAGGGCAGATACGCAGTATTTT
>15|TRBV4-3|-|TRBJ2-3|-
CASSQDPPPDYTQYF
TGCGCCAGCAGCCAAGATCCGCCCCCAGACTATACGCAGTATTTT
>14|TRBV7-9|few|TRBJ2-7|-
CASSSTGSSYEQYF
TGTGCCAGCAGCTCCACAGGGTCCTCCTACGAGCAGTACTTC
>11|TRBV29-1|few|TRBJ2-2|-
CSVALSGELFF
TGCAGCGTTGCTCTTTCCGGGGAGCTGTTTTTT
>12|TRBV2|-|TRBJ2-2|-
CASSEMRPKLFF
TGTGCCAGCAGTGAAATGAGACCAAAGCTGTTTTTT
>13|TRBV5-1|few|TRBJ2-7|TRBD1
CASSPGQLYEQYF
TGCGCCAGCAGCCCGGGACAGCTCTACGAGCAGTACTTC
>12|TRBV9|-|TRBJ1-1|-
CASSAYRGVAFF
TGTGCCAGCAGCGCCTATAGAGGGGTAGCTTTCTTT
>14|TRBV15|-|TRBJ1-5|-
CATSNQVSNQPQHF
TGTGCCACCAGCAATCAGGTTAGCAATCAGCCCCAGCATTTT
>12|TRBV29-1|-|TRBJ1-1|-
CSAIPREAEAFF
TGCAGCGCCATCCCCAGGGAAGCTGAAGCTTTCTTT
>12|TRBV28|-|TRBJ2-3|-
CASSLSQGTQYF
TGTGCCAGCAGTTTATCACAGGGTACGCAGTATTTT
>15|TRBV28|-|TRBJ2-3|-
CASIYQRASTDTQYF
TGTGCCAGCATTTATCAGCGGGCGAGCACAGATACGCAGTATTTT
>11|TRBV7-2|few|TRBJ1-1|-
CASSLDTEAFF
TGTGCCAGCAGCCTAGACACTGAAGCTTTCTTT
>14|TRBV7-8|few|TRBJ2-7|TRBD1
CASSLGGQGLGQYF
TGTGCCAGCAGCTTAGGGGGACAGGGACTGGGGCAGTACTTC
>15|TRBV28|-|TRBJ2-1|-
CASPPQGVSHNEQFF
TGTGCCAGTCCACCGCAGGGAGTGTCCCACAATGAGCAGTTCTTC
>11|TRBV29-1|-|TRBJ2-2|-
CSFRGSGELFF
TGCAGCTTCCGCGGGTCCGGGGAGCTGTTTTTT
>11|TRBV29-1|-|TRBJ1-1|TRBD1
CSFRQGAGAFF
TGCAGCTTTCGACAGGGGGCTGGGGCTTTCTTT
>14|TRBV29-1|few|TRBJ2-5|-
CSAQMDTQQETQYF
TGCAGCGCCCAGATGGACACTCAACAAGAGACCCAGTACTTC
>15|TRBV21-1|few|TRBJ2-2|-
CASSWVDGGTGELFF
TGTGCCAGCAGCTGGGTGGACGGGGGCACCGGGGAGCTGTTTTTT
>11|TRBV19|-|TRBJ2-3|-
CASSSGDTQYF
TGTGCCAGTAGTAGCGGCGATACGCAGTATTTT
>14|TRBV18|few|TRBJ2-1|TRBD1
CASMPRQGNNEQFF
TGTGCCAGCATGCCGAGACAGGGGAACAATGAGCAGTTCTTC
>17|TRBV4-1|-|TRBJ2-7|-
CASSQVGSGDSSYEQYF
TGCGCCAGCAGCCAAGTGGGAAGCGGAGATAGCTCCTACGAGCAGTACTTC
>15|TRBV7-3|-|TRBJ2-3|-
CASSLQGTRTDTQYF
TGTGCCAGCAGCTTACAGGGGACACGGACAGATACGCAGTATTTT